These 5 T cell receptor beta chains came from one sample sequenced in a study of T cell repertoires in cytomegalovirus infection. MiXCR, applied by TCRdb to the reads, yields one record per CDR3 protein. The repertoire holds 200,000 to 250,000 distinct CDR3 sequences, with approximately 13% as singletons. Sequenced input: PBMCs. The receptors stem from a human donor in good health (CMV status not recorded). Some clones in this sample may be carry-over from other donors' samples.

The rearrangement links TRBV5-1 to TRBJ2-3, with 9 nucleotides matching TRBD1. The CDR3 totals 15 residues. V shed 0 bases, J shed 7 bases, and the junction held 6 bases outside the gene matches. CDR1 is SGHRS, CDR2 YFSETQ, per germline. The CDR3 DNA reads as TGCGCCAGCAGCTTGGAAGGGACAGGGCGGAATACGCAGTATTTT. This gives the protein CASSLEGTGRNTQYF.

In its sample, this clonotype was seen many times. The V call is TRBV7-2, the J call TRBJ2-3; D is uncertain. Looked up from germline, CDR1 is SGHTA and CDR2 is FQGNSA. There are 14 residues in the CDR3. V was shortened by 5 bases and J by 0 bases, with 9 bases between the two germline ends. The CDR3 loop is CASSHDASTDTQYF. The CDR3 coding sequence is TGTGCCAGCAGCCACGACGCTAGCACAGATACGCAGTATTTT.

The gene calls are TRBV20-1 and TRBJ2-3; 14 bases map to TRBD2. After removal of 7 bases from V and 0 bases from J, the junction contained 9 bases not matched to a gene. The V gene's germline CDR1 is DFQATT and CDR2 SNEGSKA (reference sequence). This CDR3 has 17 amino acids. This CDR3 reads CSVVTSGGVTSTDTQYF. The CDR3, as DNA: TGCAGTGTTGTGACTAGCGGGGGGGTTACTAGCACAGATACGCAGTATTTT.

This clonotype came up a few times. This chain joins TRBV29-1 and TRBJ2-7, with 12 bases fitting TRBD1. The CDR3 is 16 amino acids. CDR1 is SQVTM and CDR2 is ANQGSEA in the germline V gene. J gave up 5 bases and V 6 bases, and 14 bases lay outside the gene matches. CDR3 in amino acids: CSVAPGQGATRNEQYF. The CDR3 DNA reads TGCAGCGTAGCCCCGGGACAGGGGGCGACGAGAAACGAGCAGTACTTC.

This clonotype was counted many times. This sequence joins TRBV12-5 and TRBJ2-1; D is undetermined. V dropped 2 bases and J dropped 7 bases, with 15 bases sitting between them. The CDR3 has 15 amino acids. Germline assignment: CDR1 LGHNT and CDR2 FRNRAP. CDR3 coding DNA: TGTGCTAGTGGTTTGACCCTTCGGTGGGAAAATGAGCAGTTCTTC. Translating gives CASGLTLRWENEQFF.